The 2 T cell receptor beta chains presented below share a single source sample, sequenced in a study of beta chain features in type 1 diabetes. Reverse transcription of all isolated RNA meant that expressed TCRB transcripts were sequenced. Repertoires were generated with immunoSEQ multiplex PCR, while TCRdb's copy carries only in-frame clones and drops some. This sample has about 150,000 clones, with roughly 11% found just once. The sample consisted of central memory CD4+ T cells from blood. The receptors derive from a young man in good health.

This clone was counted a few times. The chain carries TRBV21-1 and TRBJ2-3; the table's D call of TRBD2 was not tested on the DNA. TRBV21-1 is a known pseudogene. The CDR3 totals 12 residues. As DNA, the CDR3 is TGTGCCAGCAGCTCACGAGCGATGAAGCAGTATTTT. This gives the protein CASSSRAMKQYF.

The chain employs TRBV2 and TRBJ2-5; TRBD1 matches at 9 bases. The length of the CDR3 is 16 residues. CDR1 SNHLY and CDR2 FYNNEI come from the germline V gene. Trimming took 3 bases from V and 4 from J; bases not matched to a gene: 9. CDR3 residues: CASSDAGQGSGETQYF. The CDR3 nucleotides are TGTGCCAGCAGTGATGCGGGACAGGGATCGGGAGAGACCCAGTACTTC.